This passage covers 24 T cell receptor beta chains from one sample sequenced in a study of Ad26.COV2.S vaccination and SARS-CoV-2 variants. Generated by immunoSEQ multiplex PCR, the TCRdb table keeps only in-frame clones and is missing some. The profile shows some 320,000 clones, 86% of them singletons. Treatment given: some 20 received Ad26.COV2.S at low or high dose, single or two shots; 5 received placebo; per-sample allocation not given. Sampling was performed 63 days after the first vaccine or placebo injection. This specimen was peripheral blood, taken in a trial of Ad26.COV2.S vaccine versus placebo. These receptor sequences come from a person aged 18-60 years who received the Ad26.COV2.S COVID-19 vaccine or a placebo.

This clone was detected only once. This CDR3 is CASSYSDYRRGYSNQPQHF. The CDR3 DNA reads as TGTGCCAGCAGTTACTCCGATTATCGCCGGGGGTATAGCAATCAGCCCCAGCATTTT. V is TRBV6-2 or TRBV6-3 and J is TRBJ1-5; weak D call: TRBD1 (5 bases). The ends were cut back, 0 bases at V and 0 bases at J, with 18 bases in the middle. Looked up from germline, CDR1 is MNHEY and CDR2 is SVGEGT. The CDR3 contains 19 residues.

The chain joins TRBV19 to TRBJ2-6, with 8 nucleotides matching TRBD1. Looked up from germline, CDR1 is LNHDA and CDR2 is SQIVND (reference sequence). The CDR3 sequence is 16 residues long. Trimming removed 4 bases from V and 4 bases from J; junction bases left unmatched: 6. As DNA, the CDR3 is TGTGCCAGTAGTACCAGGACAGGGCTCGGGGCCAACGTCCTGACTTTC. It translates to CASSTRTGLGANVLTF.

V is TRBV5-4 and J is TRBJ1-3, with 7 nucleotides matching TRBD1. V dropped 5 bases and J dropped 0; count of bases not matched to a gene: 5. There are 15 residues in the CDR3. Looked up from germline, CDR1 is SGHNT and CDR2 is YYREEE (reference sequence). The CDR3 is CASSSGGSSGNTIYF. For the CDR3, the DNA is TGTGCCAGCAGTTCAGGGGGTAGCTCTGGAAACACCATATATTTT.

Only one count was recorded for this clone. V is TRBV10-1 and J is TRBJ2-1, with TRBD2 matching over 8 bases. This CDR3 spans 18 amino acids. J gave up 8 bases and V 6 bases, and 21 bases lay outside the gene matches. Germline V CDR1 and CDR2: WNHNN, SYGVQD (reference sequence). The CDR3 spells CASSPGGAGVPRFDEQFF. CDR3 nucleotides: TGCGCCAGCAGCCCCGGGGGAGCGGGGGTTCCCCGGTTCGATGAGCAGTTCTTC.

This clone was detected only once. The chain links TRBV6-2 or TRBV6-3 to TRBJ1-5; weak D call: TRBD1 (6 bases). This CDR3 is 14 amino acids long. From germline, CDR1 is MNHEY and CDR2 SVGEGT. Trimming took 6 bases from V and 5 from J, leaving 14 bases between them. CDR3 coding DNA: TGTGCCAGCAGCAACAAGGGGGGACATCAGCCCCAGCATTTT. This codes for CASSNKGGHQPQHF.

This rearrangement joins TRBV2 to TRBJ2-7; 9 nucleotides align to TRBD1. The CDR3 loop spans 12 amino acids. V lost 9 bases and J lost 6; bases outside the gene matches: 6. CDR1 is SNHLY, CDR2 FYNNEI, per germline. CDR3 nucleotides: TGTGCCAGTGGGGACAGGGCATCCGAGCAGTACTTC. The encoded protein is CASGDRASEQYF.

V is TRBV7-8 and J is TRBJ1-2; 9 nucleotides match TRBD1. Germline V lookup: CDR1 SGHVS, CDR2 FQNEAQ. The junction had 20 bases not matched to a gene; V was cut back by 5 bases and J by 4 bases. CDR3 length equals 19 residues. CDR3 protein: CASSTSRDRDVEVSYGYTF. CDR3 in DNA: TGTGCCAGCAGCACCTCCCGGGACAGGGATGTAGAAGTCAGCTATGGCTACACCTTC. The full variable domain, with the rest looked up from reference TRBV7-8 and TRBJ1-2, is GAGVSQSPRYKVAKRGQDVALRCDPISGHVSLFWYQQALGQGPEFLTYFQNEAQLDKSGLPSDRFFAERPEGSVSTLKIQRTQQEDSAVYLCASSTSRDRDVEVSYGYTFGSGTRLTVV.

The V and J genes are TRBV2 and TRBJ1-3; D is ambiguous. CDR1 and CDR2 from the germline V gene are SNHLY and FYNNEI. This CDR3 has 15 amino acids. Trimming left V 1 base short and J 0 bases short, with 7 bases between. The CDR3 DNA is TGTGCCAGCAGTGAAGTTCAGGCCTCTGGAAACACCATATATTTT. Protein sequence: CASSEVQASGNTIYF.

The chain uses TRBV2 and TRBJ1-5; D remains unclear. This CDR3 comprises 14 residues. CDR1 and CDR2 (germline): SNHLY, FYNNEI. V lost 5 bases to trimming and J lost 4 bases, with 12 bases between them. CDR3 amino acids: CASSPNPGNQPQHF. For the CDR3, the DNA is TGTGCCAGCAGTCCGAACCCAGGAAATCAGCCCCAGCATTTT.

The J gene is TRBJ2-1, the V gene TRBV27; D is possibly TRBD1 (7 bases). CDR1 and CDR2 (germline): MNHEY, SMNVEV (reference sequence). CDR3 length equals 15 residues. V lost 6 bases and J 5 bases, leaving 17 bases between the germline ends. The CDR3 nucleotides are TGTGCCAGCAGGCCGACAGGGAGGAAAAACAATGAGCAGTTCTTC. Its translation is CASRPTGRKNNEQFF.

In its sample, this clone was seen once. The chain uses TRBV6-2 or TRBV6-3 and TRBJ1-2; D possibly corresponds to TRBD1 (5 bases). The CDR3 spans 15 residues. CDR1 and CDR2 (germline): MNHEY, SVGEGT. The ends were cut back, 2 bases at V and 8 bases at J, with 18 bases in the middle. The CDR3 reads CASSYPGPYLGGYTF. DNA of the CDR3: TGTGCCAGCAGTTACCCGGGACCGTACCTAGGGGGCTACACCTTC.

This clone showed up just a few times. The chain has TRBV2 and TRBJ1-5; D is unclear. V shed 4 bases and J shed 0 bases, with 16 bases lying between them. The CDR3 sequence is 17 residues long. Germline assignment: CDR1 SNHLY and CDR2 FYNNEI. For the CDR3, the DNA is TGTGCCAGCAGTGCGCGACATAGGGCGGGTAGCAATCAGCCCCAGCATTTT. Encoded protein: CASSARHRAGSNQPQHF.

The J gene is TRBJ2-1, the V gene TRBV11-2; D is perhaps TRBD2 (5 bases). V was clipped by 2 bases and J by 5 bases, with 10 bases between them. The CDR3 length is 14 residues. CDR1 and CDR2 from the germline V gene are SGHAT and FQNNGV. The CDR3 coding sequence is TGTGCCAGCAGCTTAAGTGGGAGAAACAATGAGCAGTTCTTC. Protein: CASSLSGRNNEQFF.

DNA of the CDR3: TGTGCCATTCAACAGGAAGGGGCCAAAAACATTCAGTACTTC. It yields the protein CAIQQEGAKNIQYF. The J gene is TRBJ2-4, the V gene TRBV10-3; possible D gene TRBD1, 5 bases. This CDR3 comprises 14 residues. V was cut by 9 bases and J by 1 base, with 13 bases left in between. CDR1 ENHRY and CDR2 SYGVKD come from the germline V gene.

The rearrangement uses TRBV6-5 and TRBJ1-5; D gene unclear. The V gene's germline CDR1 is MNHEY and CDR2 SVGAGI. Trimming took 6 bases from V and 0 from J, leaving 12 bases between them. The length of the CDR3 is 15 residues. The CDR3 protein is CASSKDPYSNQPQHF. The CDR3 coding sequence is TGTGCCAGCAGCAAGGACCCCTATAGCAATCAGCCCCAGCATTTT.

V usage is TRBV24-1 and J usage is TRBJ1-2; D is unresolved. The CDR3 is 13 residues long. Per germline, CDR1 KGHDR and CDR2 SFDVKD. The V end was cut by 4 bases, the J end by 8 bases, with 13 bases between. The CDR3 bases are TGTGCCACCAGTGACAACTTGGGCTCCGGCTACACCTTC. Its translation: CATSDNLGSGYTF.

This clone was detected only a few times. The chain uses TRBV7-8 and TRBJ1-6, with D unresolved. Germline CDR1 SGHVS, CDR2 FQNEAQ. The length of the CDR3 is 18 residues. The V end lost 5 bases, the J end lost 0 bases, and 17 bases lay between the germline ends. CDR3 in amino acids: CASSATISASSYNSPLHF. The CDR3, as DNA: TGTGCCAGCAGCGCCACGATCTCCGCTAGCTCCTATAATTCACCCCTCCACTTT.

This chain connects TRBV5-1 to TRBJ2-7; 8 nucleotides agree with TRBD1. The J segment lost 4 bases and the V segment lost 4 bases, leaving 13 bases of the junction unmatched. This CDR3 region has 16 residues. Germline CDR1 and CDR2: SGHRS and YFSETQ. The CDR3 is CASSPRGGQGEYEQYF. In nucleotides, the CDR3 is TGCGCCAGCAGCCCGAGGGGCGGACAGGGCGAATACGAGCAGTACTTC.

The chain combines TRBV28 with TRBJ2-7, with 9 bases identical to TRBD1. The CDR3 has 15 amino acids. V dropped 10 bases and J dropped 1; count of bases not matched to a gene: 11. In germline, CDR1 is MDHEN, CDR2 SYDVKM. The CDR3 loop is CATFSTGGLSYEQYF. Written as DNA, the CDR3 is TGTGCCACCTTTTCCACAGGGGGCCTTTCCTACGAGCAGTACTTC.

This clone was seen a few times. At the DNA level, this CDR3 is encoded by other sequences in the same sample as well. V gene TRBV5-4 combines with J gene TRBJ1-5; the D gene is possibly TRBD1 (5 bases). This CDR3 comprises 15 residues. V shed 0 bases and J shed 2 bases, with 9 bases lying between them. Germline V lookup: CDR1 SGHNT, CDR2 YYREEE (reference sequence). CDR3 sequence reads: CASSLGGSGNQPQHF. The CDR3 DNA is TGTGCCAGCAGCTTGGGGGGGTCGGGCAATCAGCCCCAGCATTTT.

The V call is TRBV3-1 (or the pseudogene TRBV3-2), the J call TRBJ2-7, with 10 bases that match TRBD1. CDR3 length: 13 residues. Germline trimming cut 8 bases from V and 3 bases from J; bases unmatched to any gene: 4. From germline, CDR1 is LGHDT and CDR2 YNNKEL (reference sequence). The CDR3 reads CASGGQGLYEQYF. The CDR3 bases are TGTGCCAGCGGGGGACAGGGGCTCTACGAGCAGTACTTC.

The rearrangement joins TRBV10-2 to TRBJ1-1, with D uncertain. Germline V lookup: CDR1 WSHSY, CDR2 SAAADI. This CDR3 has 13 amino acids. Trimming removed 6 bases at V and 3 bases at J, with 11 bases between. The CDR3 region has the DNA TGCGCCAGCAGCCGGATAGCCTACACTGAAGCTTTCTTT. The encoded protein is CASSRIAYTEAFF.

This sequence joins TRBV7-2 and TRBJ1-6; 11 bases match TRBD1. Germline CDR1 is SGHTA and CDR2 is FQGNSA. The V gene end was trimmed by 4 bases and the J gene end by 8 bases; junction bases not matched to a gene: 4. The CDR3 sequence is 15 residues long. The CDR3 nucleotides are TGTGCCAGCAGCTCCGGGACAGGGGGAGATTCACCCCTCCACTTT. Residues: CASSSGTGGDSPLHF.

This chain uses TRBV19 with TRBJ1-2, with TRBD1 matching over 10 bases. The ends lost 3 bases at V and 7 bases at J; junction bases unmatched: 5. The CDR3 is made up of 14 amino acids. Germline values: CDR1 LNHDA, CDR2 SQIVND (reference sequence). As DNA, the CDR3 is TGTGCCAGTAGTATTGGCGGGACAGGGGCTGGCTACACCTTC. As protein: CASSIGGTGAGYTF.